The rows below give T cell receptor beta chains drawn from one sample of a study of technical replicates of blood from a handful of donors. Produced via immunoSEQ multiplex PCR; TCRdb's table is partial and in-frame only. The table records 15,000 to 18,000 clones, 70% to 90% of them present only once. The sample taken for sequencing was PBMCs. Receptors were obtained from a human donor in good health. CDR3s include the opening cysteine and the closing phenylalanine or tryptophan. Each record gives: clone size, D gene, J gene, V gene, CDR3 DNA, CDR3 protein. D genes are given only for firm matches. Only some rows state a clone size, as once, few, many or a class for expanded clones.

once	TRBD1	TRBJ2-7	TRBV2	TGTGCCTCCAAGGACAGGGGCGCCTACGAGCAGTACTTC	CASKDRGAYEQYF
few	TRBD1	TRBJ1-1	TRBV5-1	TGCGCCAGCACGACAGGGATTAGCACTGAAGCTTTCTTT	CASTTGISTEAFF
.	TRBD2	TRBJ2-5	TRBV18	TGTGCCAGCTCACCCTCAATAGCGGGACAAGAGACCCAGTACTTC	CASSPSIAGQETQYF
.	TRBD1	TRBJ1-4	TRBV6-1	TGTGCCAGCAGTGAACCGGACAGGGGCGATGAAAAACTGTTTTTT	CASSEPDRGDEKLFF
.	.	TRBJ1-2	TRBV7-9	TGTGCCAGCAGCCCAGGACACAACTATGGCTACACCTTC	CASSPGHNYGYTF
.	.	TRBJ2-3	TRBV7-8	TGTGCCAGCAGCTCCTACCAGGGGCCCACAGATACGCAGTATTTT	CASSSYQGPTDTQYF
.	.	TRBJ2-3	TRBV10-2	TGCGCCAGCAGGAGGGCGGAGCGCACAGATACGCAGTATTTT	CASRRAERTDTQYF
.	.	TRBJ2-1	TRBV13	TGTGCCAGCAGTGGGGGCGGGTTCTCCTACAATGAGCAGTTCTTC	CASSGGGFSYNEQFF
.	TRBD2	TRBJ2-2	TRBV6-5	TGTGCCAGCAGTTACTCGAGCGGGAGGGGCTGGGAGCTGTTTTTT	CASSYSSGRGWELFF
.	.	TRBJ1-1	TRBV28	TGTGCCAGCAGTTTTGCAGGGCAGAACACTGAAGCTTTCTTT	CASSFAGQNTEAFF
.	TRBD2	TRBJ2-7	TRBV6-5	TGTGCCAGCAGACTGGGACTAGCGGGAGTATACGAGCAGTACTTC	CASRLGLAGVYEQYF
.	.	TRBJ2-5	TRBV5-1	TGCGCCAGCAGCTTGGGGGGGGTCGGCCAAGAGACCCAGTACTTC	CASSLGGVGQETQYF
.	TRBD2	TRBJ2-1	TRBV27	TGTGCAGTCGGCGGGGGAACCTACAATGAGCAGTTCTTC	CAVGGGTYNEQFF
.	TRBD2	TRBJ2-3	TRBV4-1	TGCGCCAGCAGCCCGGAGGAGAGCGGGAGGGATACGCAGTATTTT	CASSPEESGRDTQYF
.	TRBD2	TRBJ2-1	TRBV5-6	TGTGCCAGCAGCTTTGCTGCGGGAGGGCCGGTGAATGAGCAGTTCTTC	CASSFAAGGPVNEQFF
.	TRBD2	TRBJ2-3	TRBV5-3	TGTGCCAGAAGCTTGAAGCGGCTAGCGGAGTATTTT	CARSLKRLAEYF
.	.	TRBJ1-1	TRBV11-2	TGTGCCAGCAGCTTAGGAGTTGGTGAAGCTTTCTTT	CASSLGVGEAFF
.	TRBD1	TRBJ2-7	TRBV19	TGTGCCAGTAGTAGGGACAGGGCCGGCTACGAGCAGTACTTC	CASSRDRAGYEQYF
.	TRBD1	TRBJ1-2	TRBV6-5	TGTGCCAGCAGCTCCGGGACAGGGGCGCTGGGGGGCTACACCTTC	CASSSGTGALGGYTF
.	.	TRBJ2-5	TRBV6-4	TGTGCCAGCAGTGAGACTCCCCAAGAGACCCAGTACTTC	CASSETPQETQYF
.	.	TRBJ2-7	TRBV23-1	TGCGCCAGCAGTCCGGGGGTTGAGTACTTC	CASSPGVEYF
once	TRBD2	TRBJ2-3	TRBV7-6	TGTGCCAGCAGCTTAGCGGCTAGCGGGAGGAGGGCAGATACGCAGTATTTT	CASSLAASGRRADTQYF
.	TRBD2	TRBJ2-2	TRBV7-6	TGTGCCAGCAGCTTAGCCACTCTTGGGGGGGCCGGGGAGCTGTTTTTT	CASSLATLGGAGELFF
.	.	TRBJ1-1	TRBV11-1	TGTGCCAGCAGCTTGGAGGGATTTTGGTCTGAAGCTTTCTTT	CASSLEGFWSEAFF
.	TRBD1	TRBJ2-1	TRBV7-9	TGTGCCAGCAGCGTGACAGGGGTCAATGAGCAGTTCTTC	CASSVTGVNEQFF
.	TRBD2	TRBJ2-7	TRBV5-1	TGCGCCAGCAGACACGGGACTAGCGGCCTTTATGGCGAGCAGTACTTC	CASRHGTSGLYGEQYF
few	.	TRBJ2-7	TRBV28	TGTGCCAGCAGTTTGGAGGGCTACGAGCAGTACTTC	CASSLEGYEQYF
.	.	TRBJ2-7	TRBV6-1	TGTGCCAGCAGGGAAATTACAGGGTACGAGCAGTACTTC	CASREITGYEQYF
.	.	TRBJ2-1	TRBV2	TGTGCCAGCAGTGTGTCAGGGAACGGGAATGAGCAGTTCTTC	CASSVSGNGNEQFF
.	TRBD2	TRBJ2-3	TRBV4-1	TGCGCCAGCAGCCTATACGGGGGGGAAACAGATACGCAGTATTTT	CASSLYGGETDTQYF
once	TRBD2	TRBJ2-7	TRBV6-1	TGTGCCAGCAGTGAAAGCGGGAAGCCGCAGTACTTC	CASSESGKPQYF
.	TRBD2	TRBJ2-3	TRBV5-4	TGTGCCAGCAGCTTGGGAGCGGGAGTCCTTAAGACGCAGTATTTT	CASSLGAGVLKTQYF
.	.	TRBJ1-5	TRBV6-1	TGTGCCAGCAGTGAAGCTAGCGCTTCTAATCAGCCCCAGCATTTT	CASSEASASNQPQHF
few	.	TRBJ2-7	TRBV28	TGTGCCAGCAGCACTACAGGGACGGAGGTCTACGAGCAGTACTTC	CASSTTGTEVYEQYF
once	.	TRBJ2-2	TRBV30	TGTGCCTGGAGTGTGTTGGAGAACGGGGAGCTGTTTTTT	CAWSVLENGELFF
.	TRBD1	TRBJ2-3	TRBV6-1	TGTGCCAGCAGACGACAGGGGCCTAGCACAGATACGCAGTATTTT	CASRRQGPSTDTQYF
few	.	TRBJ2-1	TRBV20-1	TGCAGTGCAGCTCACAATGAGCAGTTCTTC	CSAAHNEQFF
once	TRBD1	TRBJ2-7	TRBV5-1	TGCGCCAGCAGCACCGGGACAGGGGTGTACGAGCAGTACTTC	CASSTGTGVYEQYF
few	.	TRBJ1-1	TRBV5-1	TGCGCCAGCAGCTTAGGACAAGAGCACACTGAAGCTTTCTTT	CASSLGQEHTEAFF
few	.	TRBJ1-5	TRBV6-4	TGTGCCAGCTCTATGCGAGCGGGCAGCAATCAGCCCCAGCATTTT	CASSMRAGSNQPQHF
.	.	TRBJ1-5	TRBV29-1	TGCAGCGTTGGTTGGGGCCCGAATCAGCCCCAGCATTTT	CSVGWGPNQPQHF
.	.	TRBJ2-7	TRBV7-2	TGTGCCAGCAGCTTAGCGAGGGCGGTTTACGAGCAGTACTTC	CASSLARAVYEQYF
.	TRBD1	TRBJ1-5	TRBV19	TGTGCCAGTAGTACCAGACAGGGTCTAGGTCAGCCCCAGCATTTT	CASSTRQGLGQPQHF
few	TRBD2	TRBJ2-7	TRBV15	TGTGCCACCAGCAGAAGCGGGAGGTACTCCTACGAGCAGTACTTC	CATSRSGRYSYEQYF
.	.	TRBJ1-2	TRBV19	TGTGCCAGTAGTATGGATATGGGCGGGGGCTACACCTTC	CASSMDMGGGYTF
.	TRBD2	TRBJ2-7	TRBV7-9	TGTGCCAGCAGCTTAGGTGTTTCACGGGAGGGTCTCTACGAGCAGTACTTC	CASSLGVSREGLYEQYF
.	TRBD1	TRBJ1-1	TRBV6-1	TGTGCCAGCCGCTCCAGGGGGAGCACTGAAGCTTTCTTT	CASRSRGSTEAFF
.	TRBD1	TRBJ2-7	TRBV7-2	TGTGCCAGCGGCCTGGGGACAGCTCCCGAGCAGTACTTC	CASGLGTAPEQYF
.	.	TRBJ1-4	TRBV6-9	TGTGCCAGCACCCGTGAAAAACTGTTTTTT	CASTREKLFF
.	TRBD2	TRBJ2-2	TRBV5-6	TGTGCCAGCAGCGAGGGACTAGCTTCCACCGGGGAGCTGTTTTTT	CASSEGLASTGELFF
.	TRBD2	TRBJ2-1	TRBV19	TGTGCCAGTAGCTCCCTTCTGAGGGCGGGAGCTTCCAATGAGCAGTTCTTC	CASSSLLRAGASNEQFF
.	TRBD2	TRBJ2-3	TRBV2	TGTGCCAGTAGTCGCGGGAGTTTCGGGACAGATACGCAGTATTTT	CASSRGSFGTDTQYF
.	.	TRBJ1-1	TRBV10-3	TGTGCCACCCAACTCGGGCAGGGAGGGACTGAAGCTTTCTTT	CATQLGQGGTEAFF
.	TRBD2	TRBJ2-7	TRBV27	TGTGCCAGCAGGGATCTCGGGGACTACTCCTACGAGCAGTACTTC	CASRDLGDYSYEQYF
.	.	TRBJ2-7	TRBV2	TGTGCCAGCAGGGCGACAGTTGCCTACGAGCAGTACTTC	CASRATVAYEQYF
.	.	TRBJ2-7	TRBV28	TGTGCCAGCGCCGGTGGTGGGCAGGGAAGTTACGAGCAGTACTTC	CASAGGGQGSYEQYF
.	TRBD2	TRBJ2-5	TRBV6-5	TGTGCCAGCAGTTTTATAGCGGGGGGGAAAGAGACCCAGTACTTC	CASSFIAGGKETQYF
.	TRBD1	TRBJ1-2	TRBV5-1	TGCGCCAGCAGCTTGGACGAGGGGGCGAGCTATGGCTACACCTTC	CASSLDEGASYGYTF
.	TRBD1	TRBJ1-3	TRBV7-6	TGTGCCAGCAGCCAGAGACAGGGCCACACCATATATTTT	CASSQRQGHTIYF